Below are 20 T cell receptor beta chains sequenced from a single sample in a study of shared clonotypes between healthy human individuals. The repertoire was sequenced with immunoSEQ multiplex PCR; TCRdb's copy has only in-frame clones and lacks some. Of over 1.4 million clones listed, roughly 96% are singletons. Source material: naive CD4+ T cells sorted from blood. The subset was: CD45RA+ positively selected. Source of these receptors: a man aged 25-45 years in good health.

The chain carries TRBV7-8 and TRBJ2-7; 7 bases agree with TRBD2. With V trimmed by 3 bases and J by 3 bases, 2 bases remained unmatched. The germline V gene has CDR1 SGHVS and CDR2 FQNEAQ. There are 13 residues in the CDR3. CDR3 sequence (DNA): TGTGCCAGCAGCTTCGGGACTAACTACGAGCAGTACTTC. It codes for CASSFGTNYEQYF.

On this clone: The sample contains more than one DNA sequence encoding this CDR3. The V call is TRBV7-2, the J call TRBJ1-2; tentative D call: TRBD1 (6 bases). Per the germline V gene, CDR1 is SGHTA and CDR2 is FQGNSA. V lost 5 bases to trimming and J lost 5 bases, with 12 bases between them. The CDR3 is 13 residues long. CDR3 nucleotide sequence: TGTGCCAGCAGCACAGGGACGGGGTATGGCTACACCTTC. It yields the protein CASSTGTGYGYTF.

V is TRBV9 and J is TRBJ1-2; perhaps TRBD1 as D (6 bases). Trimming took 3 bases from V and 7 from J, leaving 10 bases between them. The CDR3 has 12 amino acids. Germline CDR1 is SGDLS and CDR2 is YYNGEE. In DNA form, the CDR3 reads TGTGCCAGCAGCGCTCACAGGGTTGGCTACACCTTC. Protein product: CASSAHRVGYTF.

This chain uses TRBV28 with TRBJ2-2; 12 positions agree with TRBD2. The CDR3 runs to 19 residues. Germline values: CDR1 MDHEN, CDR2 SYDVKM. V gave up 5 bases and J gave up 0 bases; unmatched junction bases: 10. The CDR3 loop reads CASSPRGRLAGANTGELFF. CDR3 DNA sequence: TGTGCCAGCAGTCCCCGGGGGCGACTAGCGGGAGCGAACACCGGGGAGCTGTTTTTT.

V and J are TRBV30 and TRBJ2-7; D unclear. The CDR3 contains 15 residues. V was trimmed by 0 bases and J by 0 bases, leaving 12 bases between them. CDR1 is GTSNPN and CDR2 is SVGIG in the germline V gene (reference sequence). Here the CDR3 reads CAWSVGIWVSYEQYF. The CDR3 DNA reads TGTGCCTGGAGTGTCGGTATTTGGGTCTCCTACGAGCAGTACTTC.

On this clone itself: Relative to the germline gene, one junction end is altered; a read error may explain this. This sequence joins TRBV5-3 and TRBJ1-5, with D unresolved. TRBV5-3 is an ORF for which the function is uncertain. This CDR3 is 15 amino acids long. CDR3 coding DNA: TGTGCCAGCAGCTTGGAGGGCACCCTCAATCAGCCCCAGCATTTT. It codes for CASSLEGTLNQPQHF.

The chain combines TRBV18 with TRBJ2-7; 9 bases agree with TRBD2. The CDR3 sequence is 15 residues long. V shed 0 bases and J 4 bases; nucleotides not matched to a gene: 4. Looked up from germline, CDR1 is KGHSH and CDR2 is LQKENI. The CDR3 DNA follows: TGTGCCAGCTCACCACCAGCGGGAGGCCCATACGAGCAGTACTTC. Translated: CASSPPAGGPYEQYF. Complete variable domain (other parts from reference TRBV18 and TRBJ2-7): NAGVMQNPRHLVRRRGQEARLRCSPMKGHSHVYWYRQLPEEGLKFMVYLQKENIIDESGMPKERFSAEFPKEGPSILRIQQVVRGDSAAYFCASSPPAGGPYEQYFGPGTRLTVT.

V and J are TRBV27 and TRBJ2-5; a possible D gene is TRBD2 (6 bases). Germline V gene data show CDR1 as MNHEY and CDR2 as SMNVEV (reference sequence). This CDR3 is 13 amino acids long. Trimming removed 1 base at V and 5 bases at J, with 8 bases between. CDR3 sequence: CASSLWGEETQYF. CDR3 coding DNA: TGTGCCAGCAGTTTATGGGGGGAGGAGACCCAGTACTTC.

As for this clone: The same CDR3 also results from other DNA sequences found in this sample. V is TRBV7-2 and J is TRBJ1-2, with no clear D. CDR1 SGHTA and CDR2 FQGNSA come from the germline V gene. V lost 1 base to trimming and J lost 6 bases, with 9 bases between them. The CDR3 totals 13 residues. As DNA, the CDR3 is TGTGCCAGCAGCTTAGTTAGGGTGGATGGCTACACCTTC. Amino acid sequence: CASSLVRVDGYTF.

This clone has just a few counts. The chain employs TRBV10-2 and TRBJ2-5; TRBD2 is a possible D gene (6 bases). The CDR3 is 16 residues long. CDR1 is WSHSY, CDR2 SAAADI, per germline. V lost 4 bases to trimming and J lost 5 bases, with 20 bases between them. DNA for the CDR3: TGCGCCAGCAGTGGGAGGGGAGGTGGCGTCCTGGAGACCCAGTACTTC. Encoded protein: CASSGRGGGVLETQYF.

The V gene is TRBV7-8, the J gene TRBJ2-3, with TRBD2 identical over 7 bases. Germline V CDR1 and CDR2: SGHVS, FQNEAQ. Trimming cost V 5 bases and J 5 bases; bases outside gene matches: 1. The CDR3 sequence is 12 residues long. The CDR3 coding sequence is TGTGCCAGCAGCGGCGGGGGAGATACGCAGTATTTT. The encoded protein is CASSGGGDTQYF.

This chain connects TRBV15 to TRBJ2-5; 13 positions agree with TRBD2. V lost 4 bases to trimming and J lost 3 bases; unmatched junction nucleotides: 17. The CDR3 is 20 amino acids. The V gene's germline CDR1 is LNHNV and CDR2 YYDKDF (reference sequence). CDR3 DNA sequence: TGTGCCACCAGCACGGAACGCCCAATAGGACTAGCGGGAGAGGAAGAGACCCAGTACTTC. The encoded protein is CATSTERPIGLAGEEETQYF.

CDR3 DNA: TGCGCCAGCAGCCGCGGGACTAGCGGGAGAGGAGAGACCCAGTACTTC. It yields the protein CASSRGTSGRGETQYF. The rearrangement joins TRBV5-1 to TRBJ2-5; 14 nucleotides match TRBD2. In germline, CDR1 is SGHRS, CDR2 YFSETQ. The CDR3 loop spans 16 amino acids. Trimming cost V 4 bases and J 4 bases; bases outside gene matches: 6.

This clone came up once. The chain joins TRBV27 to TRBJ2-7, with 11 nucleotides matching TRBD2. Trimming cost V 8 bases and J 7 bases; bases outside gene matches: 13. The CDR3 extends over 15 amino acids. CDR1 MNHEY and CDR2 SMNVEV come from the germline V gene (reference sequence). In DNA, the CDR3 is TGTGCCAGCGGGGATTTAGCGGGAGGGCCTCGGGAGCAGTACTTC. Protein sequence: CASGDLAGGPREQYF.

In this sample, this clone turned up once. The rearrangement uses TRBV7-9 and TRBJ1-5, with D maybe TRBD1 (6 bases). The V and J ends lost 1 base and 9 bases respectively, with 13 bases between them. The germline V gene encodes CDR1 SEHNR and CDR2 FQNEAQ (reference sequence). CDR3 size: 14 residues. CDR3 bases: TGTGCCAGCAGCTTAGACCAGGGGAAACCGCCCCAGCATTTT. Translation: CASSLDQGKPPQHF.

V is TRBV6-1 and J is TRBJ2-7; weak D call: TRBD1 (6 bases). The CDR3 is 13 residues long. CDR1 and CDR2 from the germline V gene are MNHNS and SASEGT. V shed 6 bases and J shed 0 bases, with 9 bases lying between them. DNA of the CDR3: TGTGCCAGCAGGAGGACAGTCTCCTACGAGCAGTACTTC. It is translated as CASRRTVSYEQYF.

The J gene is TRBJ2-7, the V gene TRBV11-2, with D unresolved. CDR1 is SGHAT, CDR2 FQNNGV, per germline. The CDR3 totals 17 residues. The V gene lost 0 bases and the J gene lost 0 bases, with 15 bases spanning the gap. The DNA for the CDR3 is TGTGCCAGCAGCTTAGATTTTTCGGGTAGCTACTCCTACGAGCAGTACTTC. Translated: CASSLDFSGSYSYEQYF.

The rearrangement links TRBV11-3 to TRBJ2-3, with 9 bases that match TRBD1. V shed 5 bases, J shed 4 bases, and the junction held 7 bases outside the gene matches. The germline gives CDR1 SGHNT, CDR2 YENEEA. The CDR3 is 15 amino acids. The CDR3 sequence is CASSGRDREADTQYF. The CDR3 bases are TGTGCCAGCAGCGGCCGGGACAGGGAGGCAGATACGCAGTATTTT.

The chain recombines TRBV11-3 with TRBJ2-3; 14 nucleotides match TRBD2. The CDR3 consists of 16 residues. CDR1 is SGHNT and CDR2 is YENEEA in the germline V gene. The ends lost 5 bases at V and 4 bases at J; junction bases unmatched: 5. This CDR3 is CASSLGLAGAADTQYF. The CDR3 nucleotides are TGTGCCAGCAGCCTGGGACTAGCGGGAGCGGCAGATACGCAGTATTTT.

The CDR3 DNA reads as TGTGCCAGCACCTCGACAGGGGTGGGAACTGAAGCTTTCTTT. It specifies CASTSTGVGTEAFF. The V and J genes are TRBV6-1 and TRBJ1-1; 8 bases are shared with TRBD1. The V gene end was trimmed by 7 bases and the J gene end by 5 bases; junction bases not matched to a gene: 9. Looked up from germline, CDR1 is MNHNS and CDR2 is SASEGT. This CDR3 contains 14 residues.